This T cell receptor (beta chain) was obtained from a study of Ad26.COV2.S vaccination and SARS-CoV-2 variants. Looking at the study overall: The donor was enrolled in the Ad26.COV2.S arm of the COV1001 trial.

TCRdb's table, derived via immunoSEQ multiplex PCR, lists solely in-frame clones and lacks some. Counted here are about 440,000 clones, roughly 88% occurring once; the ten biggest clones make up roughly 4%. Germline V gives CDR1 SGDLS, CDR2 YYNGEE. The CDR3 covers 15 residues. Trimming shortened V by 4 bases and J by 2 bases, and 16 bases separated the two germline ends. Treatment specified: around 19 received Ad26.COV2.S at low or high dose, single or two shots; several received placebo; per-sample allocation not given. At day 63 after the first vaccine or placebo injection, samples were drawn. The V call is TRBV9, the J call TRBJ2-7; D possibly matches TRBD1 or TRBD2 (5 bases each). The sequence was collected from a person aged 18-60 years who received the Ad26.COV2.S COVID-19 vaccine or a placebo. The sample here was peripheral blood, taken in a trial of Ad26.COV2.S vaccine versus placebo. The CDR3 nucleotides are TGTGCCAGCAGCAACAAACCGGGACCAGCCTACGAGCAGTACTTC. It is translated as CASSNKPGPAYEQYF. The full variable domain, with the rest looked up from reference TRBV9 and TRBJ2-7, is DSGVTQTPKHLITATGQRVTLRCSPRSGDLSVYWYQQSLDQGLQFLIQYYNGEERAKGNILERFSAQQFPDLHSELNLSSLELGDSALYFCASSNKPGPAYEQYFGPGTRLTVT.